Presented here are 16 T cell receptor beta chains from one specimen sequenced in a study of PD-1 blockade in classical Hodgkin lymphoma. This table comes from immunoSEQ multiplex PCR, and its TCRdb copy is limited to in-frame clones, with some not included. The sample consists of 15,000 or so clones, around 90% of them appearing once. Time point of the sample: cycle 4 day 1 (C4D1), after more than five weeks of nivolumab. Every one of the patients relapsed after autologous stem cell transplantation (brentuximab vedotin exposure was variable). Negative selection with magnets was how CD8+ T cells were isolated from the thawed PBMCs. This material consisted of CD8+ T cells from blood, taken before the fourth cycle of nivolumab. The receptors derive from a human donor with classical Hodgkin lymphoma.

The chain combines TRBV27 with TRBJ2-7; TRBD2 is a possible D gene (6 bases). V lost 8 bases, J lost 0 bases, and 11 bases lay in between. Germline lookup yields CDR1 MNHEY and CDR2 SMNVEV (reference sequence). There are 13 residues in the CDR3. The CDR3 region has the DNA TGTGCCAGCGGTAGCGGAGCCTCCTACGAGCAGTACTTC. Translated: CASGSGASYEQYF.

CDR3 sequence (DNA): TGTGCCAGCAGCAAAGAGGTGAGTACGGGACAGTCTTCGGGATCGTCTAGAGAATACGAGCAGTACTTC. Amino acid sequence: CASSKEVSTGQSSGSSREYEQYF. The rearrangement joins TRBV21-1 to TRBJ2-7; the D call of TRBD1 is as the table states it, not checked on the DNA. TRBV21-1 is annotated as a pseudogene. The CDR3 is made up of 23 amino acids.

The genes are TRBV7-2 and TRBJ2-5, with 8 bases identical to TRBD2. Germline CDR1 SGHTA, CDR2 FQGNSA. The CDR3 length is 17 residues. V gave up 5 bases and J gave up 3 bases; unmatched junction bases: 14. The CDR3 DNA sequence: TGTGCCAGCAGCCCCCTCACGGGAGGGTATTATAAAGAGACCCAGTACTTC. It is translated as CASSPLTGGYYKETQYF. Full variable domain (remainder filled in from reference TRBV7-2 and TRBJ2-5): GAGVSQSPSNKVTEKGKDVELRCDPISGHTALYWYRQSLGQGLEFLIYFQGNSAPDKSGLPSDRFSAERTGGSVSTLTIQRTQQEDSAVYLCASSPLTGGYYKETQYFGPGTRLLVL.

The CDR3 nucleotides read TGTGCCAGCAGCCGTGGCTCTAGCGGGGTCCACGAGCAGTACTTC. This translates into CASSRGSSGVHEQYF. This rearrangement joins TRBV28 to TRBJ2-7; 9 bases map to TRBD2. The CDR3 is made up of 15 amino acids. After removal of 6 bases from V and 5 bases from J, the junction contained 11 bases not matched to a gene. In germline, CDR1 is MDHEN, CDR2 SYDVKM.

The chain has TRBV11-2 and TRBJ2-1; TRBD2 agrees at 11 bases. The CDR3 runs to 16 residues. CDR1 is SGHAT and CDR2 is FQNNGV in the germline V gene. The V gene end was trimmed by 2 bases and the J gene end by 7 bases; junction bases not matched to a gene: 7. The CDR3 sequence is CASSLPPGLAVNEQFF. In DNA, the CDR3 is TGTGCCAGCAGCTTACCTCCGGGACTAGCGGTTAATGAGCAGTTCTTC.

The J gene is TRBJ2-5, the V gene TRBV25-1; the D is unclear. Trimming took 6 bases from V and 3 from J, leaving 8 bases between them. The CDR3 runs to 12 residues. The germline V gene encodes CDR1 MGHDK and CDR2 SYGVNS. In DNA, the CDR3 is TGTGCCAGCAGCCCGGATGAAGAGACCCAGTACTTC. It codes for CASSPDEETQYF.

This chain connects TRBV12-5 to TRBJ1-2, with D possibly matching TRBD1 (5 bases). Trimming stripped 4 bases from V and 6 bases from J, with 12 bases between. In germline, CDR1 is LGHNT, CDR2 FRNRAP. There are 13 residues in the CDR3. The CDR3 DNA follows: TGTGCTAGTGGTTCCTGGGGGGAAAATGGCTACACCTTC. Translation gives CASGSWGENGYTF.

Of note for this clone: Mismatch with germline at one junction end may stem from a read error. The rearrangement uses TRBV13 and TRBJ2-5, with TRBD1 as a possible D gene (6 bases). The CDR3 sequence is 14 residues long. Germline loops: CDR1 PRHDT, CDR2 FYEKMQ (reference sequence). This CDR3 is CASSQEGDGETQYF. CDR3 DNA sequence: TGCGCCAGCAGCCAAGAGGGGGATGGAGAGACCCAGTACTTC.

This chain connects TRBV2 to TRBJ2-1; 7 bases align to TRBD2. Per germline, CDR1 SNHLY and CDR2 FYNNEI. The J segment lost 5 bases and the V segment lost 3 bases, leaving 7 bases of the junction unmatched. CDR3 length equals 15 residues. The CDR3 region has the DNA TGTGCCAGCAGTGACGGTGGGAGGGCCAACAATGAGCAGTTCTTC. Its translation: CASSDGGRANNEQFF. The whole variable domain, filled in from reference TRBV2 and TRBJ2-1, reads EPEVTQTPSHQVTQMGQEVILRCVPISNHLYFYWYRQILGQKVEFLVSFYNNEISEKSEIFDDQFSVERPDGSNFTLKIRSTKLEDSAMYFCASSDGGRANNEQFFGPGTRLTVL.

The rearrangement links TRBV18 to TRBJ2-7; D gene uncertain. Per the germline V gene, CDR1 is KGHSH and CDR2 is LQKENI. There are 13 residues in the CDR3. V lost 1 base and J lost 1, with 5 bases in between. This CDR3 reads CASSPRESYEQYF. DNA for the CDR3: TGTGCCAGCTCACCACGTGAGTCCTACGAGCAGTACTTC.

The rearrangement links TRBV29-1 to TRBJ2-7; the D is unclear. The germline CDR1 and CDR2 sequences are SQVTM and ANQGSEA. V was clipped by 5 bases and J by 5 bases, with 13 bases between them. The CDR3 is 12 residues long. CDR3 residues: CSVSDPPDEQYF. The CDR3 DNA is TGCAGCGTTTCCGACCCACCGGACGAGCAGTACTTC.

The V call is TRBV5-1, the J call TRBJ2-7; D possibly corresponds to TRBD1 (6 bases). The CDR3 contains 13 residues. Germline CDR1 is SGHRS and CDR2 is YFSETQ. The V and J ends lost 0 bases and 6 bases respectively, with 10 bases between them. This CDR3 is CASSLASGVEQYF. The CDR3 nucleotides read TGCGCCAGCAGCTTGGCCTCAGGGGTCGAGCAGTACTTC.

This clone was detected once. This rearrangement joins TRBV2 to TRBJ1-5; 10 bases line up with TRBD1. Germline V gene sequence: CDR1 SNHLY, CDR2 FYNNEI. The ends lost 6 bases at V and 0 bases at J; junction bases unmatched: 11. The CDR3 is 18 amino acids. In DNA form, the CDR3 reads TGTGCCAGCAGCTGGGACAGGGGTTTGGGTTCTAGCAATCAGCCCCAGCATTTT. As protein: CASSWDRGLGSSNQPQHF.

This chain connects TRBV11-2 to TRBJ2-2; a weak D match, TRBD1 (5 bases). Germline values: CDR1 SGHAT, CDR2 FQNNGV. The CDR3 totals 16 residues. Trimming stripped 1 base from V and 6 bases from J, with 15 bases between. CDR3 nucleotides: TGTGCCAGCAGCTTAGGGGGCAGGGAATGGCCCGGGGAGCTGTTTTTT. Its protein is CASSLGGREWPGELFF.

This chain joins TRBV14 and TRBJ2-5, with 10 positions matching TRBD2. The germline CDR1 and CDR2 sequences are SGHDN and FVKESK. The junction had 10 bases not matched to a gene; V was cut back by 1 base and J by 2 bases. This CDR3 has 18 amino acids. This CDR3 reads CASSQARISGRRQETQYF. The CDR3 DNA reads as TGTGCCAGCAGCCAAGCGCGGATTAGCGGGAGGAGGCAAGAGACCCAGTACTTC.

To note about this clone: It is likely a read error: a sequence one base away is far more abundant. Other DNA sequences in this sample translate to the same CDR3. This chain connects TRBV5-1 to TRBJ1-3; no clear D gene. V gave up 0 bases and J gave up 2 bases, with 9 bases separating them. Germline V CDR1 and CDR2: SGHRS, YFSETQ. This CDR3 spans 15 amino acids. The DNA for the CDR3 is TGCGCCAGCAGCTTGGGGTCTGGGACTGGAAACACCATATATTTT. Its protein is CASSLGSGTGNTIYF.